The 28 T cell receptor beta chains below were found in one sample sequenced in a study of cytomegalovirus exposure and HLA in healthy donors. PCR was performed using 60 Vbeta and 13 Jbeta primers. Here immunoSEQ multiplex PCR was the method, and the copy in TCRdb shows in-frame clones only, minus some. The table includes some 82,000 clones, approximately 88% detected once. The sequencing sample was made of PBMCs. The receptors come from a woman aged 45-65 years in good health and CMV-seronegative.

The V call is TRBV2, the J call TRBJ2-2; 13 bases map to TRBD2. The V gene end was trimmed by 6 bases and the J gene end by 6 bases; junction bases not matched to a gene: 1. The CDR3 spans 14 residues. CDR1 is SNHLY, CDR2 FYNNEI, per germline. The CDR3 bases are TGTGCCAGCAGGACTAGCGGGGGGTCCGGGGAGCTGTTTTTT. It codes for CASRTSGGSGELFF.

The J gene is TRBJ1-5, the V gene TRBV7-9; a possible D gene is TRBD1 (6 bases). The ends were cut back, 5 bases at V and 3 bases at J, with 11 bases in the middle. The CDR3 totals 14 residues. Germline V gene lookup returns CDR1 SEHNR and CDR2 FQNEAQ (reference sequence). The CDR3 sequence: CASSPGQFNQPQHF. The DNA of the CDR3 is TGTGCCAGCAGCCCAGGACAGTTCAATCAGCCCCAGCATTTT.

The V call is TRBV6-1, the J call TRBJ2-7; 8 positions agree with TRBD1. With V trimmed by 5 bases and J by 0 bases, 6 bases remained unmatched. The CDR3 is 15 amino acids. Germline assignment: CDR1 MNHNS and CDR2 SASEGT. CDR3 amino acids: CASSWDRTSSYEQYV. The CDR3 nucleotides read TGTGCCAGCAGTTGGGACAGGACCAGCTCCTACGAGCAGTACGTC.

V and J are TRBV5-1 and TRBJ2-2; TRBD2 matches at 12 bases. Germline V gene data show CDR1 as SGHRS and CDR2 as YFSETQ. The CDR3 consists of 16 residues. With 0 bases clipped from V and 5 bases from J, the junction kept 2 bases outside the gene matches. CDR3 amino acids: CASSLELAGGTGELFF. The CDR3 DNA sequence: TGCGCCAGCAGCTTGGAACTAGCGGGAGGTACCGGGGAGCTGTTTTTT.

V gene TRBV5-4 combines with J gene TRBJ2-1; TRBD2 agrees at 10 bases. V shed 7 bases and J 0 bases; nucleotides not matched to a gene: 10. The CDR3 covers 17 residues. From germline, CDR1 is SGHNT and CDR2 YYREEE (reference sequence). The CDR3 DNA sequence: TGTGCCAGCGGCAAGTCACTAGCGGGGAGCTCCTACAATGAGCAGTTCTTC. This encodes CASGKSLAGSSYNEQFF.

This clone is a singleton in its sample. CDR3 DNA sequence: TGTGCCAGTAGACAGGACAGGGCAAATGAAAAACTGTTTTTT. Protein sequence: CASRQDRANEKLFF. V gene TRBV19 combines with J gene TRBJ1-4; 8 bases are shared with TRBD1. Looked up from germline, CDR1 is LNHDA and CDR2 is SQIVND (reference sequence). This CDR3 spans 14 amino acids. V gave up 6 bases and J gave up 5 bases; unmatched junction bases: 5.

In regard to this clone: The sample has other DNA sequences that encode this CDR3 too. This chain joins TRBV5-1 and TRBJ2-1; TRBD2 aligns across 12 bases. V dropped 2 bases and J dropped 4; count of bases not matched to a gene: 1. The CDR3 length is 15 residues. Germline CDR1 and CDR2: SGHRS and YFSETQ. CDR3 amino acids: CASSFGTSGYNEQFF. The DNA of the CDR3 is TGCGCCAGCAGCTTCGGGACTAGCGGGTACAATGAGCAGTTCTTC.

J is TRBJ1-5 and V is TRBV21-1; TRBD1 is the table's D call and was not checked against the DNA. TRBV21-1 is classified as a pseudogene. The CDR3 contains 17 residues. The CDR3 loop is CASSKAGRGLSNQPQHF. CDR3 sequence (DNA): TGTGCCAGCAGCAAAGCTGGCAGGGGGCTGAGCAATCAGCCCCAGCATTTT.

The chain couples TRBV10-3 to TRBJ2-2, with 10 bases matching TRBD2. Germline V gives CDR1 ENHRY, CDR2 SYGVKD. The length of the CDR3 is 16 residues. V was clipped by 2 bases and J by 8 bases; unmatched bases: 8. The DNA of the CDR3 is TGTGCCATCAGTGAGCGCCTAGCGGGAGTGCCTGGGGAGCTGTTTTTT. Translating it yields CAISERLAGVPGELFF.

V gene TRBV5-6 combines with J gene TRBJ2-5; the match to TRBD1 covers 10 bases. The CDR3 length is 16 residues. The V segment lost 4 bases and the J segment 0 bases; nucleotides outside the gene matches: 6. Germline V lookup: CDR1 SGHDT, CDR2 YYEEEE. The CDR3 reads CASSSSGTGDQETQYF. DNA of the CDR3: TGTGCCAGCAGCAGCTCCGGGACAGGGGACCAAGAGACCCAGTACTTC.

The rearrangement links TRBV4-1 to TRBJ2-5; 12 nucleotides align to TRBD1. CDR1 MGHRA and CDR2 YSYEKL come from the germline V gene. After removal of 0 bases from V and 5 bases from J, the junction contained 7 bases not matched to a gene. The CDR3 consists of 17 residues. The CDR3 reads CASSQEVGTGGFETQYF. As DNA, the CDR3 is TGCGCCAGCAGCCAAGAAGTTGGGACAGGGGGCTTTGAGACCCAGTACTTC.

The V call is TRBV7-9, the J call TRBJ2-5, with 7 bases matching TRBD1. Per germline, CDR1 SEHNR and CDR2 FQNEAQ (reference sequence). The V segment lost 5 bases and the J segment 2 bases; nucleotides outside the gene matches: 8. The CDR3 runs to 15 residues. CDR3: CASSLQGQSQETQYF. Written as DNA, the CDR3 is TGTGCCAGCAGCCTACAGGGACAGAGTCAAGAGACCCAGTACTTC.

DNA of the CDR3: TGTGCCAGCAGCCCGGGGGGTACGACAGATACGCAGTATTTT. Translation: CASSPGGTTDTQYF. This rearrangement joins TRBV9 to TRBJ2-3; 7 positions match TRBD2. V shed 4 bases, J shed 3 bases, and the junction held 5 bases outside the gene matches. This CDR3 comprises 14 residues. Germline-derived CDR1 and CDR2 are SGDLS and YYNGEE.

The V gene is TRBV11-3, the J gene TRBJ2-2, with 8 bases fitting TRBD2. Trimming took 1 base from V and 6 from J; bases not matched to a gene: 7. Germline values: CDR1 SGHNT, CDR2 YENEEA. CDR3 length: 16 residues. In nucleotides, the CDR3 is TGTGCCAGCAGCTTAGCCCGGGGGGGGCGGGCCGGGGAGCTGTTTTTT. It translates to CASSLARGGRAGELFF. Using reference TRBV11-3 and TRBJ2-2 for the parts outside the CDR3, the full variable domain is EAGVVQSPRYKIIEKKQPVAFWCNPISGHNTLYWYLQNLGQGPELLIRYENEEAVDDSQLPKDRFSAERLKGVDSTLKIQPAELGDSAVYLCASSLARGGRAGELFFGEGSRLTVL.

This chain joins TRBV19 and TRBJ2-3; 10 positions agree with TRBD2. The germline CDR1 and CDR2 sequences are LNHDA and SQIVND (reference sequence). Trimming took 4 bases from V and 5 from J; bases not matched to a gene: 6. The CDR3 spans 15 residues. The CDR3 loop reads CASSTSGGAEDTQYF. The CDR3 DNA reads TGTGCCAGTAGTACAAGCGGGGGGGCCGAAGATACGCAGTATTTT.

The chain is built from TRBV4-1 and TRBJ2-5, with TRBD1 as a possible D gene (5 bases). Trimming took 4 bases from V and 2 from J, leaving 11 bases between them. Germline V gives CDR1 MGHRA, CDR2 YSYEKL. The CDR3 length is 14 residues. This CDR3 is CASSLGRQQETQYF. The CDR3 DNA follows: TGCGCCAGCAGCCTCGGTCGACAGCAAGAGACCCAGTACTTC.

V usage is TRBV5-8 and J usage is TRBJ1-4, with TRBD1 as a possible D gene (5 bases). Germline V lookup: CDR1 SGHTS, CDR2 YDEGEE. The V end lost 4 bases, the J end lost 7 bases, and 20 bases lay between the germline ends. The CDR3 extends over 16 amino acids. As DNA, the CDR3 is TGTGCCAGCAGCGCAAAAGGGCGAATGGGGGGTGAAAAACTGTTTTTT. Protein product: CASSAKGRMGGEKLFF.

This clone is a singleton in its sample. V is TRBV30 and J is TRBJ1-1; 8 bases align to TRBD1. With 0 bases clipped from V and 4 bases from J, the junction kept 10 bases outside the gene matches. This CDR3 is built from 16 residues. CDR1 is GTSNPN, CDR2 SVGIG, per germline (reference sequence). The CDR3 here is CAWSVSRQGAGTEAFF. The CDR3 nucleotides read TGTGCCTGGAGTGTATCTCGGCAGGGGGCGGGCACTGAAGCTTTCTTT.

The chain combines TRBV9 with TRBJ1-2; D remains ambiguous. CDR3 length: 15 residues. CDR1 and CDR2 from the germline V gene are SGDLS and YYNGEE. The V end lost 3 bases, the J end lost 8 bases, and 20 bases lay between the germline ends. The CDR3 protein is CASSGPPLAPGGYTF. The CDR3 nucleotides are TGTGCCAGCAGCGGACCACCGTTGGCGCCGGGGGGCTACACCTTC.

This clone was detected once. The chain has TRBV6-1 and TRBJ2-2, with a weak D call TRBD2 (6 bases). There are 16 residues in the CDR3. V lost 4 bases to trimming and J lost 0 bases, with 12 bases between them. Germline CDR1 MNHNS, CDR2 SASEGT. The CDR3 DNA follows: TGTGCCAGCAGTGGGGGACTCTTTGCGAACACCGGGGAGCTGTTTTTT. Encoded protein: CASSGGLFANTGELFF.

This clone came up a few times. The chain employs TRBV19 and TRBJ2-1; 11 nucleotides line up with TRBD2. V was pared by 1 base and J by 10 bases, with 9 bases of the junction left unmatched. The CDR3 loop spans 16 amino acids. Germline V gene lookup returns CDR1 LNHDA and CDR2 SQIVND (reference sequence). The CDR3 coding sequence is TGTGCCAGTAGTATAGGGGGACTAGCGGCTATTGGGGAGCAGTTCTTC. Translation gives CASSIGGLAAIGEQFF.

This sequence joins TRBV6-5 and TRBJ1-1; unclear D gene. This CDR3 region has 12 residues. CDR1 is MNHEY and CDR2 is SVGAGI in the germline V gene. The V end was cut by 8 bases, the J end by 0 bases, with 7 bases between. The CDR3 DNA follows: TGTGCCAGCCAGACTGTGAACACTGAAGCTTTCTTT. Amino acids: CASQTVNTEAFF.

The CDR3 DNA reads TGTGCCAGCAGTTACGGTCGGGGGGGGGCACCCCTCCACTTT. Encoded protein: CASSYGRGGAPLHF. The chain couples TRBV6-5 to TRBJ1-6; maybe TRBD1 (5 bases). Trimming left V 2 bases short and J 11 bases short, with 13 bases between. Germline values: CDR1 MNHEY, CDR2 SVGAGI. The CDR3 has 14 residues.

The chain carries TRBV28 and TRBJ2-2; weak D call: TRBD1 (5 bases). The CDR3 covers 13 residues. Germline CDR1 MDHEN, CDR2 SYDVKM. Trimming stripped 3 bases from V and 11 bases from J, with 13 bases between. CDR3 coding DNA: TGTGCCAGCAGTTTTCCCCTCAGGGATGAGCTGTTTTTT. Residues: CASSFPLRDELFF.

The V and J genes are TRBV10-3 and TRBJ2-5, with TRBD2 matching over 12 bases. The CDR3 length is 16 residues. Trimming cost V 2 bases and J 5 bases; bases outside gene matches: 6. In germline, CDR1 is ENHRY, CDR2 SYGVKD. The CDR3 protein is CAISENLAGGGETQYF. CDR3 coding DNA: TGTGCCATCAGTGAGAACCTAGCGGGGGGGGGCGAGACCCAGTACTTC.

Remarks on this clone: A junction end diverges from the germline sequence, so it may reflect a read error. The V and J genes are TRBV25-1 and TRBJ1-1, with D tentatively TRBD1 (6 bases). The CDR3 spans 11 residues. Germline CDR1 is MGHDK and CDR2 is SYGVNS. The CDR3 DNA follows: TGCCCGGGGGGCGAGGGGACTGAAGCTTTCTTT. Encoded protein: CPGGEGTEAFF.

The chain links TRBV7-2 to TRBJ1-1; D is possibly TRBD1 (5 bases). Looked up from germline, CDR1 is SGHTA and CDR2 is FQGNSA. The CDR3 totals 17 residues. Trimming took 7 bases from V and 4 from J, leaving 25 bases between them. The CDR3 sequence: CASTLRGGVLFTTEAFF. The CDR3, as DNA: TGTGCCAGCACCCTTCGGGGAGGGGTTTTGTTCACCACTGAAGCTTTCTTT.

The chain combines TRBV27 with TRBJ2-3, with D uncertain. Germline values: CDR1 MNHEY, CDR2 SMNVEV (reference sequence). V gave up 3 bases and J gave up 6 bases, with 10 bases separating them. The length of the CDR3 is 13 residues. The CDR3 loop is CASSLSSQDTQYF. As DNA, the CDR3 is TGTGCCAGCAGTTTGTCTTCTCAGGATACGCAGTATTTT.